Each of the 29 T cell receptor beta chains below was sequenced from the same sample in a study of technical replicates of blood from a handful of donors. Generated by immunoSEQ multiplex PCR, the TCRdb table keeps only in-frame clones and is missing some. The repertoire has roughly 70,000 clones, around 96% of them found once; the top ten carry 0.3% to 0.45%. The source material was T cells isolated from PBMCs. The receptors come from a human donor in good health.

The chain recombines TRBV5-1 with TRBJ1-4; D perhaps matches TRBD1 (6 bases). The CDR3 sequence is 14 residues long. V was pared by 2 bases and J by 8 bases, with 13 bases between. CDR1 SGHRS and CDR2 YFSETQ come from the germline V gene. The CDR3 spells CASSFDRNREKLFF. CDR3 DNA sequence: TGCGCCAGCAGCTTCGACAGGAATAGGGAAAAACTGTTTTTT.

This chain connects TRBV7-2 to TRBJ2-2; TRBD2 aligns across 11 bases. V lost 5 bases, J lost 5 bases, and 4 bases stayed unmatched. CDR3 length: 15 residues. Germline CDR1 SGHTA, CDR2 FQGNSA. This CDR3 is CASSRTSGSTGELFF. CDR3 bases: TGTGCCAGCAGCCGTACTAGCGGGAGTACCGGGGAGCTGTTTTTT.

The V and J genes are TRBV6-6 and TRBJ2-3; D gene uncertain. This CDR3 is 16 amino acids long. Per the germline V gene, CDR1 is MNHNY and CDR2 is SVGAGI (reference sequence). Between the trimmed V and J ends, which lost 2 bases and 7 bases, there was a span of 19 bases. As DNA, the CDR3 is TGTGCCAGCAGTTACGTCTCCACTTTTAGCACTTATACGCAGTATTTT. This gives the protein CASSYVSTFSTYTQYF.

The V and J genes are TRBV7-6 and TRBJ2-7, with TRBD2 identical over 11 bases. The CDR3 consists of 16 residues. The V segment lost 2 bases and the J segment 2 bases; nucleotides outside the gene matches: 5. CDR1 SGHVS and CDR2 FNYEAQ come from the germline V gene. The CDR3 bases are TGTGCCAGCAGCTTACAGGGACTAGCGGTCACCTACGAGCAGTACTTC. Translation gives CASSLQGLAVTYEQYF.

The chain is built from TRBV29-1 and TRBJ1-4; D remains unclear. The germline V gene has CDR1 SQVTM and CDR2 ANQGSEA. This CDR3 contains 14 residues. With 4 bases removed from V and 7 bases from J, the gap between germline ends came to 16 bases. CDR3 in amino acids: CSVVAGDFGEKLFF. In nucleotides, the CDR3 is TGCAGCGTTGTCGCAGGTGATTTCGGTGAAAAACTGTTTTTT.

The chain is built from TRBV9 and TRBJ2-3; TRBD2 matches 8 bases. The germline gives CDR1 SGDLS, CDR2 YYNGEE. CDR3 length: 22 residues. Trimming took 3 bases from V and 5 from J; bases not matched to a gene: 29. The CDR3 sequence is CASSENMENGGRSLLEKDTQYF. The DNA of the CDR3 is TGTGCCAGCAGCGAGAACATGGAAAACGGCGGGAGGTCTCTGCTGGAGAAAGATACGCAGTATTTT.

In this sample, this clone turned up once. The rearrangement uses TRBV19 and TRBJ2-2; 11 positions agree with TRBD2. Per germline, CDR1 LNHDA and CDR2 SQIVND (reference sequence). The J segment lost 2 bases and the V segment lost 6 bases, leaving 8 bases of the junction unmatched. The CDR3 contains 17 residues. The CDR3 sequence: CASRTLRLAGNTGELFF. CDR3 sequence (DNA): TGTGCCAGTAGGACCCTCAGACTAGCGGGAAACACCGGGGAGCTGTTTTTT.

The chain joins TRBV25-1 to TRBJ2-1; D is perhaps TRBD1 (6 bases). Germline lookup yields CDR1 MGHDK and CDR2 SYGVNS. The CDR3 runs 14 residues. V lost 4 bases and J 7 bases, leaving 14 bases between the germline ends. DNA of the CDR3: TGTGCCAGCAGTGCCATATCACAGGGTAATGAGCAGTTCTTC. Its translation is CASSAISQGNEQFF.

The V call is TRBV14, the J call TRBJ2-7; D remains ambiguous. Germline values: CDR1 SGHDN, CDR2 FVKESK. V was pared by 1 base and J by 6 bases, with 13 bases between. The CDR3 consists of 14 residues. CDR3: CASSQGWMGLEQYF. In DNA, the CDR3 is TGTGCCAGCAGCCAAGGCTGGATGGGCCTCGAGCAGTACTTC. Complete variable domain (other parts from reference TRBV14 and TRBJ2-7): EAGVTQFPSHSVIEKGQTVTLRCDPISGHDNLYWYRRVMGKEIKFLLHFVKESKQDESGMPNNRFLAERTGGTYSTLKVQPAELEDSGVYFCASSQGWMGLEQYFGPGTRLTVT.

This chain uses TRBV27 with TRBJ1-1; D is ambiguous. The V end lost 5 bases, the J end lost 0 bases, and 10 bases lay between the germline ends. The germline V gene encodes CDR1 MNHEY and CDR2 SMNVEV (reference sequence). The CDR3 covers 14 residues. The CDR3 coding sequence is TGTGCCAGCAGTCACCGATCGGTGAACACTGAAGCTTTCTTT. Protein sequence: CASSHRSVNTEAFF.

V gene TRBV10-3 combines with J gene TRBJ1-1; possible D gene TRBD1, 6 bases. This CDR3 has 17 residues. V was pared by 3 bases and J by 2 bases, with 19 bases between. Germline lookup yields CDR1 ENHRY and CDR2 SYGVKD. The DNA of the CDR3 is TGTGCCATCAGTGAAGGGGGTGCGGCGGTAGGTAACACTGAAGCTTTCTTT. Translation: CAISEGGAAVGNTEAFF.

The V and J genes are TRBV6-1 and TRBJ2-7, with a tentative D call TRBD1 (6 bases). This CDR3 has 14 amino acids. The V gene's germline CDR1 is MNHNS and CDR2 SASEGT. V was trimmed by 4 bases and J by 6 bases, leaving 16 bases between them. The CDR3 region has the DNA TGTGCCAGCAGTGGAGGGACAAATGGGGGCGAGCAGTACTTC. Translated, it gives CASSGGTNGGEQYF.

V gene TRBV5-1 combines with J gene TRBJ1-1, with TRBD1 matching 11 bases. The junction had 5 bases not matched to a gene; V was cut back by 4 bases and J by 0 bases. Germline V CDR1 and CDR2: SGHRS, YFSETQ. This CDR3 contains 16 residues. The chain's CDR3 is CASSRTGGQMNTEAFF. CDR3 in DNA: TGCGCCAGCAGCAGGACAGGGGGCCAGATGAACACTGAAGCTTTCTTT.

CDR3 bases: TGTGCCAGCAGTTACTCGGGACAGGGGGGGCTGGATGAGCAGTTCTTC. Amino acid sequence: CASSYSGQGGLDEQFF. The chain links TRBV6-5 to TRBJ2-1; 11 positions agree with TRBD1. The CDR3 totals 16 residues. CDR1 is MNHEY, CDR2 SVGAGI, per germline. V dropped 0 bases and J dropped 8; count of bases not matched to a gene: 6.

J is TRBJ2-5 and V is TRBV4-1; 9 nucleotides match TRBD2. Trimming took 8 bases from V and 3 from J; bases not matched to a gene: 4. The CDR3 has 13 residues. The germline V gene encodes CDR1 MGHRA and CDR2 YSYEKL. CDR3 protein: CASGLASKETQYF. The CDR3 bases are TGCGCCAGCGGACTAGCGTCCAAAGAGACCCAGTACTTC.

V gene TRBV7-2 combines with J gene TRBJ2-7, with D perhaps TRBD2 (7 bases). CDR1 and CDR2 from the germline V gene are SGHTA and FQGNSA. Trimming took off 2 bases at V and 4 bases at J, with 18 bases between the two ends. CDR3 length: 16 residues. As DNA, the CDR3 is TGTGCCAGCAGCTTATCTTTAGGGGGAGGGTCGTACGAGCAGTACTTC. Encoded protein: CASSLSLGGGSYEQYF.

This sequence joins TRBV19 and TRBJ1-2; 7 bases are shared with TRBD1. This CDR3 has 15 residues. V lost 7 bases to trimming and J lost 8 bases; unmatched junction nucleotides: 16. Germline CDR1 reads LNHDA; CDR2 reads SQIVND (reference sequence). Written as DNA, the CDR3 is TGTGCCAGTAACGACAGGGCCAGCGCTTCGTCGGGCTACACCTTC. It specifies CASNDRASASSGYTF.

CDR3 residues: CASSQGGGQGRNGLFF. The CDR3 DNA is TGTGCCAGCAGCCAAGGGGGGGGACAGGGAAGAAACGGACTGTTTTTT. The chain carries TRBV11-2 and TRBJ1-4; the match to TRBD1 covers 9 bases. The V segment lost 5 bases and the J segment 13 bases; nucleotides outside the gene matches: 17. Germline assignment: CDR1 SGHAT and CDR2 FQNNGV. The CDR3 is made up of 16 amino acids.

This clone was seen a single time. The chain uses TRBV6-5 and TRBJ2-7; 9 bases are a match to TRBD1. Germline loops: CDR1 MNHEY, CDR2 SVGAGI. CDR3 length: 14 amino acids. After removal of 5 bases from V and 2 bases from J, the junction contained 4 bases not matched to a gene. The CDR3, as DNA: TGTGCCAGCAGTAGGGGGGACAGGGCCTACGAGCAGTACTTC. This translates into CASSRGDRAYEQYF.

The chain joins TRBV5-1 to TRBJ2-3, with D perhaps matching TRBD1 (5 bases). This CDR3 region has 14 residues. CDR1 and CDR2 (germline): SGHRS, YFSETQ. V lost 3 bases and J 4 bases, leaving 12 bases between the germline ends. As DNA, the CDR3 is TGCGCCAGCAGCTCGCTGGGGCCGCCAGATACGCAGTATTTT. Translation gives CASSSLGPPDTQYF. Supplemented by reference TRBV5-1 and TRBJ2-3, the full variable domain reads KAGVTQTPRYLIKTRGQQVTLSCSPISGHRSVSWYQQTPGQGLQFLFEYFSETQRNKGNFPGRFSGRQFSNSRSEMNVSTLELGDSALYLCASSSLGPPDTQYFGPGTRLTVL.

The CDR3 DNA is TGTGCCAGCAGTGAAGACAGGGACACTGAAGCTTTCTTT. Translated: CASSEDRDTEAFF. The genes are TRBV6-1 and TRBJ1-1, with D tentatively TRBD1 (6 bases). Germline CDR1 is MNHNS and CDR2 is SASEGT. V was shortened by 1 base and J by 3 bases, with 6 bases between the two germline ends. The CDR3 runs 13 residues.

CDR3 DNA sequence: TGCGCCAGCAGCTTGAATAGCCAGGGTCCCTACGAGCAGTACTTC. It translates to CASSLNSQGPYEQYF. The chain carries TRBV5-1 and TRBJ2-7, with a weak D call TRBD1 (5 bases). Trimming pared 1 base from V and 2 bases from J, leaving 13 bases between. The germline V gene has CDR1 SGHRS and CDR2 YFSETQ. This CDR3 contains 15 residues.

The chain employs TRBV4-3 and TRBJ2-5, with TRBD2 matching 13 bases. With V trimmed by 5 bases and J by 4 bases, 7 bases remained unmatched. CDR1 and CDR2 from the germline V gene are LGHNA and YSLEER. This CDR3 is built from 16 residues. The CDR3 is CASSNLGTSGIETQYF. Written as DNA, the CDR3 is TGCGCCAGCAGCAACCTAGGGACTAGCGGGATAGAGACCCAGTACTTC.

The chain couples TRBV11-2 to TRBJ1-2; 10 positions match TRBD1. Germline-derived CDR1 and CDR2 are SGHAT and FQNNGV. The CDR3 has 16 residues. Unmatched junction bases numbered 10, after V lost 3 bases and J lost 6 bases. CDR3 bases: TGTGCCAGCAGCTTTACCTTGGGACAGGGGAGTAATGGCTACACCTTC. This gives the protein CASSFTLGQGSNGYTF.

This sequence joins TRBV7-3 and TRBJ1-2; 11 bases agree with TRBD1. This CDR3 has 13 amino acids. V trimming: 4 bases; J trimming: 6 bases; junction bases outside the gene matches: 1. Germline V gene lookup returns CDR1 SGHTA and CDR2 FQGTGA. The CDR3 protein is CASSWGQGDGYTF. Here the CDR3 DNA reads TGTGCCAGCAGCTGGGGACAGGGGGATGGCTACACCTTC.

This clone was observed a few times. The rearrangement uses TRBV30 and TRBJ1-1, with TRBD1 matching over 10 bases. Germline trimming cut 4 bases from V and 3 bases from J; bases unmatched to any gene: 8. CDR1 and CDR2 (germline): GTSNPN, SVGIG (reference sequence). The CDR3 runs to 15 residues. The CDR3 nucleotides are TGTGCCTGGATTAGGGACAGGGGATGGGACACTGAAGCTTTCTTT. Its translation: CAWIRDRGWDTEAFF.

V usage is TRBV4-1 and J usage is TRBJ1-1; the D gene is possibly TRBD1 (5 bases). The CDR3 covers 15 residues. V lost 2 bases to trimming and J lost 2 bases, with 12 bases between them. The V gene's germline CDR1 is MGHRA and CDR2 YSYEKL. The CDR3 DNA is TGCGCCAGCAGCCAACACCCGGACATAAACACTGAAGCTTTCTTT. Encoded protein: CASSQHPDINTEAFF.

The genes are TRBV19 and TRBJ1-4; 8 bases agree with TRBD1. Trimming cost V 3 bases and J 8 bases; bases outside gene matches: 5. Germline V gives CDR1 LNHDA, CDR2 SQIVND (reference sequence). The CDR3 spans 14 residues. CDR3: CASSIQGAGEKLFF. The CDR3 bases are TGTGCCAGTAGTATCCAGGGGGCAGGCGAAAAACTGTTTTTT.

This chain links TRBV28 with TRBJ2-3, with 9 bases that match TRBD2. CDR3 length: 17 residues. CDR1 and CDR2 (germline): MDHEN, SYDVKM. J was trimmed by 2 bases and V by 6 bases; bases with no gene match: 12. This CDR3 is CASRSSGSSFVTDTQYF. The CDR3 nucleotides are TGTGCCAGCAGAAGTAGCGGGAGCAGTTTTGTCACAGATACGCAGTATTTT.